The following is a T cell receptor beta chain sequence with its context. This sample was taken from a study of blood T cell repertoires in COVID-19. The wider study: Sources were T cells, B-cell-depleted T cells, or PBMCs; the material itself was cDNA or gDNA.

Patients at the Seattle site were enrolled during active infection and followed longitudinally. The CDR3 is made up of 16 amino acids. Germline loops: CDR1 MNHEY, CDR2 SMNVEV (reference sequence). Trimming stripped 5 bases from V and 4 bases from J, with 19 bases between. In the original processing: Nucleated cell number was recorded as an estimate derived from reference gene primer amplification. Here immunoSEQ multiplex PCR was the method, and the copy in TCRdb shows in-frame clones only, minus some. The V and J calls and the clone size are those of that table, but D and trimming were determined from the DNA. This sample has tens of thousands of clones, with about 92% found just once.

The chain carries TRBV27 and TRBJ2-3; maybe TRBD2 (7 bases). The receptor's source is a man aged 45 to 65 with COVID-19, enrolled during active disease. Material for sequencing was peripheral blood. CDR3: CASSQDTGREADTQYF. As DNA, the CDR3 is TGTGCCAGCAGTCAAGATACAGGGAGGGAAGCAGATACGCAGTATTTT.